This TCR beta chain was retrieved from a study of metastatic and nonmetastatic thyroid tumors. Whole-study context: For malignant and benign thyroid patients, tumor or nodule tissue and blood were the sources whose repertoires were compared. General observations from the study: A significant increase in TCR beta diversity was reportedly seen in malignant thyroid tumors relative to benign nodules, in blood and tumor.

Each patient came to thyroid surgery without any prior treatment (of any kind). To note about this clone: The antigen is undetermined.

TCRdb re-called the PCR reads with MiXCR. This sample has 25,000 to 30,000 clones, with roughly 4% found just once. The V and J ends lost 3 bases and 6 bases respectively, with 13 bases between them. Germline V CDR1 and CDR2: MNHNS, SASEGT. The CDR3 sequence is 14 residues long. The rearrangement joins TRBV6-1 to TRBJ2-3; possibly TRBD1 for D (6 bases). Sequencing was done on a sample of blood. The receptor comes from a male donor with papillary thyroid cancer or a benign thyroid nodule (not recorded which). Some clones in this sample may be carry-over from other donors' samples. The CDR3, as DNA: TGTGCCAGCAGTGACCTACAGGGTGTGGATACGCAGTATTTT. Protein sequence: CASSDLQGVDTQYF.